Listed below are T cell receptor beta chains from one sample, sequenced in a study of tumor-infiltrating lymphocytes in primary liver carcinoma. TCRdb processed the multiplex PCR reads anew with MiXCR; each CDR3 protein has one entry. The top ten hold around 15% of the sample, which has fewer than 400,000 distinct CDR3 sequences, roughly 60% seen once. The sample taken for sequencing was peripheral blood. These receptor sequences come from a woman in her 30s with primary liver carcinoma and hepatitis B virus infection. The CDR3 runs from the conserved cysteine through the conserved F or W. Fields, in order: V gene, CDR3 length, J gene, clone size, D gene, CDR3 protein, CDR3 DNA. The D gene is left open where the match is weak. Clone size is shown for a subset of rows, as once, few, many or a class of expanded clone.

>TRBV6-1|15|TRBJ2-1|NA|NA
CASSDSVEGGKAKFF
TGTGCCAGCAGTGATTCGGTGGAGGGGGGTAAGGCGAAGTTCTTC
>TRBV5-1|15|TRBJ2-7|NA|NA
CASRTSGAPNYEQYF
TGCGCCAGCAGGACCTCAGGGGCTCCCAACTACGAGCAGTACTTC
>TRBV6-2/TRBV6-3|14|TRBJ1-1|many|TRBD1
CASRRDRRNTEAFF
TGTGCCAGCAGAAGGGACAGGAGAAACACTGAAGCTTTCTTT
>TRBV29-1|14|TRBJ1-4|many|NA
CSVEGTGDNEKLFF
TGCAGCGTTGAAGGGACGGGAGATAATGAAAAACTGTTTTTT
>TRBV13|14|TRBJ2-1|NA|TRBD2
CASRELAGTNEQFF
TGTGCCAGCAGGGAACTAGCGGGGACCAATGAGCAGTTCTTC
>TRBV11-3|14|TRBJ2-1|many|TRBD2
CASSQGLGYNEQFF
TGTGCCAGCAGCCAAGGACTAGGGTACAATGAGCAGTTCTTC
>TRBV12-3/TRBV12-4|15|TRBJ1-1|NA|NA
CASNLRRTANTEAFF
TGTGCCAGCAATCTTCGACGGACTGCGAACACTGAAGCTTTCTTT
>TRBV28|15|TRBJ2-1|NA|TRBD2
CASSFRGELGNEQFF
TGTGCCAGCAGTTTCCGGGGGGAGTTGGGCAATGAGCAGTTCTTC
>TRBV11-1|13|TRBJ2-1|NA|TRBD2
CVSALAGVNEQFF
TGTGTCAGCGCACTAGCGGGAGTTAATGAGCAGTTCTTC
>TRBV29-1|13|TRBJ1-2|many|TRBD1
CSAQPQGKWGYTF
TGCAGCGCCCAACCACAGGGGAAATGGGGCTACACCTTC
>TRBV30|13|TRBJ1-2|NA|TRBD1
CAWSVNRGYGYTF
TGTGCCTGGAGTGTAAACAGGGGGTATGGCTACACCTTC
>TRBV12-3/TRBV12-4|16|TRBJ2-3|NA|TRBD1
CASSRQGVISTDTQYF
TGTGCCAGCAGCCGACAGGGGGTGATAAGCACAGATACGCAGTATTTT
>TRBV28|13|TRBJ2-7|NA|NA
CASSLGTFYEQYF
TGTGCCAGCAGTCTCGGGACTTTTTACGAGCAGTACTTC
>TRBV4-2|17|TRBJ2-3|NA|TRBD2
CASSPPNSGSFSYTQYF
TGTGCCAGCAGCCCCCCCAACAGCGGGAGCTTCTCGTATACGCAGTATTTT
>TRBV7-2|17|TRBJ2-1|NA|TRBD2
CASSLSSGTSGYNEQFF
TGTGCCAGCAGCTTATCCTCCGGGACTAGCGGTTACAATGAGCAGTTCTTC
>TRBV12-3/TRBV12-4|15|TRBJ2-1|NA|TRBD2
CANSLSGTSGLEQFF
TGCGCCAACAGCCTGTCCGGGACTAGCGGACTTGAACAGTTCTTC
>TRBV6-1|15|TRBJ2-3|NA|NA
CARLDRPLRRDTQYF
TGTGCCAGGCTGGACAGACCCCTGCGGCGTGATACGCAGTATTTT
>TRBV6-2/TRBV6-3|14|TRBJ2-5|many|TRBD2
CASRAAGSGETQYF
TGTGCCAGCAGAGCAGCGGGATCCGGAGAGACCCAGTACTTC
>TRBV12-3/TRBV12-4|16|TRBJ2-1|NA|NA
CASKLGDDIFYNEQFF
TGTGCCAGCAAACTTGGGGACGACATCTTCTACAATGAGCAGTTCTTC
>TRBV12-3/TRBV12-4|22|TRBJ2-5|few|TRBD2
CASSLDTGLAGVVGGPGETQYF
TGTGCCAGCAGTCTGGATACTGGACTAGCGGGAGTAGTGGGGGGCCCTGGAGAGACCCAGTACTTC
>TRBV12-3/TRBV12-4|16|TRBJ2-1|many|TRBD2
CASSSTSGNWYNEQFF
TGTGCCAGCAGTTCCACTAGCGGTAACTGGTACAATGAGCAGTTCTTC
>TRBV6-6|13|TRBJ2-2|many|NA
CASQRLNTGELFF
TGTGCCAGCCAGCGGTTGAACACCGGGGAGCTGTTTTTT
>TRBV14|12|TRBJ1-5|NA|NA
CASSSRGQPQHF
TGTGCCAGCAGCAGTCGAGGTCAGCCCCAGCATTTT
>TRBV23-1|12|TRBJ1-5|NA|NA
CARERGNQPQHF
TGCGCCCGGGAGAGGGGCAATCAGCCCCAGCATTTT
>TRBV28|13|TRBJ2-1|NA|NA
CASSFLWWNEQFF
TGTGCCAGCAGTTTTTTATGGTGGAATGAGCAGTTCTTC
>TRBV6-5|14|TRBJ2-7|many|TRBD1
CASSSFTGAVEQYF
TGTGCCAGCAGTTCCTTTACAGGGGCGGTCGAGCAGTACTTC
>TRBV7-9|14|TRBJ2-2|NA|NA
CASSFPGTAGELFF
TGTGCCAGCAGCTTTCCGGGGACTGCAGGGGAGCTGTTTTTT
>TRBV4-3|18|TRBJ2-7|NA|TRBD1
CASSPHPWGTGNSYEQYF
TGCGCCAGCAGCCCACATCCCTGGGGGACAGGGAACTCCTACGAGCAGTACTTC
>TRBV12-3/TRBV12-4|13|TRBJ2-1|NA|NA
CASTMVAYNEQFF
TGTGCCAGCACCATGGTCGCCTACAATGAGCAGTTCTTC
>TRBV5-5|16|TRBJ2-3|NA|TRBD2
CASSFIAGGLQDTQYF
TGTGCCAGCAGCTTTATAGCGGGAGGGCTTCAGGATACGCAGTATTTT
>TRBV12-3/TRBV12-4|18|TRBJ1-5|NA|TRBD1
CASSLPGQAIRRDQPQHF
TGTGCCAGCAGCCTACCGGGACAGGCCATTCGTCGCGATCAGCCCCAACATTTT
>TRBV4-2|17|TRBJ2-3|NA|NA
CASSQGVRDMGSNTQYF
TGTGCCAGCAGCCAAGGGGTCCGGGACATGGGGTCTAATACGCAGTATTTT
>TRBV28|15|TRBJ1-6|NA|NA
CASRGGSSYNSPLHF
TGTGCCAGCAGGGGCGGGAGCTCCTATAATTCACCCCTCCACTTT
>TRBV12-3/TRBV12-4|17|TRBJ2-3|NA|TRBD2
CASSYLTSGRGTDTQYF
TGTGCCAGCAGCTATCTAACTAGCGGGAGAGGCACAGATACGCAGTATTTT
>TRBV29-1|17|TRBJ2-1|NA|NA
CSVALVHPPSLNNEQFF
TGCAGCGTTGCCCTTGTGCACCCTCCCTCACTGAACAATGAGCAGTTCTTC
>TRBV11-3|17|TRBJ2-3|many|TRBD2
CASSFPTSGSRQDTQYF
TGTGCCAGCAGCTTCCCAACTAGCGGGAGTCGTCAAGATACGCAGTATTTT
>TRBV5-4|13|TRBJ2-3|few|NA
CASSLERTDTQYF
TGTGCCAGCAGCTTGGAACGTACAGATACGCAGTATTTT
>TRBV5-1|14|TRBJ2-5|few|TRBD1
CASSRQGPGETQYF
TGCGCCAGCAGCAGACAGGGCCCTGGAGAGACCCAGTACTTC
>TRBV6-1|15|TRBJ2-6|few|NA
CASTQGGTGANVLTF
TGTGCCAGCACCCAGGGGGGAACTGGGGCCAACGTCCTGACTTTC
>TRBV10-3|15|TRBJ1-1|few|NA
CAIRGARALDTEAFF
TGTGCCATTAGGGGGGCGCGCGCCCTAGACACTGAAGCTTTCTTT
>TRBV28|14|TRBJ2-3|few|NA
CASRPPSGTDTQYF
TGTGCCAGCAGACCACCTAGCGGCACAGATACGCAGTATTTT
>TRBV10-3|17|TRBJ2-1|NA|NA
CAISGDPETNSYNEQFF
TGTGCCATCAGTGGTGACCCCGAGACCAACTCCTACAATGAGCAGTTCTTC
>TRBV4-2|15|TRBJ2-7|few|NA
CASSPVGSQIYEQYF
TGTGCCAGCAGCCCAGTGGGCAGCCAAATCTACGAGCAGTACTTC
>TRBV7-9|15|TRBJ1-4|few|TRBD1
CASRRGQGGTEKLFF
TGTGCCAGCAGACGAGGACAGGGCGGGACCGAAAAACTGTTTTTT
>TRBV11-2|16|TRBJ2-1|many|NA
CASSWAGAGYYNEQFF
TGTGCCAGCAGCTGGGCCGGAGCGGGCTACTACAATGAGCAGTTCTTC
>TRBV11-2|17|TRBJ2-3|NA|TRBD1
CASSRRQGLGVTDTLYF
TGTGCTAGCAGCCGACGACAGGGGCTAGGGGTCACAGATACGCTGTATTTT
>TRBV6-2/TRBV6-3|14|TRBJ1-2|few|NA
CASSYKTTTYGYTF
TGTGCCAGCAGTTACAAAACAACCACCTATGGCTACACCTTC
>TRBV5-4|11|TRBJ1-2|NA|NA
CASSYNYGYTF
TGTGCCAGCAGCTACAACTATGGCTACACCTTC
>TRBV11-2|16|TRBJ2-1|once|TRBD2
CASSSQWEGSPNEKFF
TGTGCCAGCAGCTCCCAGTGGGAGGGTTCTCCCAATGAGAAGTTCTTC
>TRBV11-2|14|TRBJ1-1|many|TRBD1
CASSPLTGAAEAFF
TGTGCCAGCAGCCCTCTGACAGGGGCCGCTGAAGCTTTCTTT